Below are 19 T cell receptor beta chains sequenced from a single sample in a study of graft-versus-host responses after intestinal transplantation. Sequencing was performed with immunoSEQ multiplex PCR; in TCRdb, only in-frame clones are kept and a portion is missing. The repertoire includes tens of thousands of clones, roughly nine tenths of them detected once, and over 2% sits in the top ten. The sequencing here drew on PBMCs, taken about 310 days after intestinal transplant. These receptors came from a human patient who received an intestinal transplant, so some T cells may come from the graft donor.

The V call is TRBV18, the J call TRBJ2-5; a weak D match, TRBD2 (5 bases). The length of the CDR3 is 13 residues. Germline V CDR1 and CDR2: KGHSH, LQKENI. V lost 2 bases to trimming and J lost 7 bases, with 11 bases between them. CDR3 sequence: CASSPSAGGTQYF. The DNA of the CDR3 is TGTGCCAGCTCACCATCTGCAGGAGGGACCCAGTACTTC.

CDR3 DNA sequence: TGCAGCGTTGTGGACAGGGCTCATTATAGCAATCAGCCCCAGCATTTT. The encoded protein is CSVVDRAHYSNQPQHF. The chain couples TRBV29-1 to TRBJ1-5, with TRBD1 matching over 8 bases. The CDR3 is made up of 16 amino acids. Trimming took 4 bases from V and 0 from J; bases not matched to a gene: 8. From germline, CDR1 is SQVTM and CDR2 ANQGSEA.

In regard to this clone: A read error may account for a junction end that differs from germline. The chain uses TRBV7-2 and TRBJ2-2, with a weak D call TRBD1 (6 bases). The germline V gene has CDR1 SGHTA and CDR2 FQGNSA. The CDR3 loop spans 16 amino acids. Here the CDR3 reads CASSLYGTLNAGELFF. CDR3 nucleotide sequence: TGTGCCAGCAGCTTGTACGGGACACTGAACGCCGGGGAGCTGTTTTTT.

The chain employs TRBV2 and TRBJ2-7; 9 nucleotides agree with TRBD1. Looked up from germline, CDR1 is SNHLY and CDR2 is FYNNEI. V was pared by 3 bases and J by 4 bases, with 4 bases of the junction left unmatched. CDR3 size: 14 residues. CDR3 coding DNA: TGTGCCAGCAGTGACGACAGGGGGAGGTACGAGCAGTACTTC. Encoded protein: CASSDDRGRYEQYF.

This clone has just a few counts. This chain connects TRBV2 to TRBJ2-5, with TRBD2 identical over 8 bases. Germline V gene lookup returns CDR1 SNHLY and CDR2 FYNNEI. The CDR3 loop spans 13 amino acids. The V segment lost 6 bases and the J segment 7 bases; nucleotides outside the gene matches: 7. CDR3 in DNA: TGTGCCAGCAGCGGCGGGGGGAAAGGGACCCAGTACTTC. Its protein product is CASSGGGKGTQYF.

CDR3 coding DNA: TGTGCCAGCAGCACAGGGGAGACCCAGTACTTC. Protein sequence: CASSTGETQYF. The V and J genes are TRBV7-6 and TRBJ2-5; TRBD1 might be the D (6 bases). Per germline, CDR1 SGHVS and CDR2 FNYEAQ. Trimming cost V 5 bases and J 5 bases, with 6 bases left between them. CDR3 length: 11 residues.

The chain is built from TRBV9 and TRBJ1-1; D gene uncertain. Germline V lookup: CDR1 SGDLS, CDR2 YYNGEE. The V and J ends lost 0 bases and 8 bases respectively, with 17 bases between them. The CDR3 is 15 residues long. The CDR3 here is CASSVVRWGSPEAFF. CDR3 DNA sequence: TGTGCCAGCAGCGTAGTACGTTGGGGTTCCCCGGAAGCTTTCTTT.

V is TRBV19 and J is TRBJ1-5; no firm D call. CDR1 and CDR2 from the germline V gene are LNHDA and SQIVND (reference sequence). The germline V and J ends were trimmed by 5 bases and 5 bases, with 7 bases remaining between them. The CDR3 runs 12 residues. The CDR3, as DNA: TGTGCCAGTAGTTTCAGTTATCAGCCCCAGCATTTT. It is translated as CASSFSYQPQHF.

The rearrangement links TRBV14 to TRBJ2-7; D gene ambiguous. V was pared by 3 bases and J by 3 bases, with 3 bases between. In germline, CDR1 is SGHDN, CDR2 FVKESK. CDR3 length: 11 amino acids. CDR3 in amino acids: CASSQGYEQYF. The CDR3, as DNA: TGTGCCAGCAGCCAGGGCTACGAGCAGTACTTC.

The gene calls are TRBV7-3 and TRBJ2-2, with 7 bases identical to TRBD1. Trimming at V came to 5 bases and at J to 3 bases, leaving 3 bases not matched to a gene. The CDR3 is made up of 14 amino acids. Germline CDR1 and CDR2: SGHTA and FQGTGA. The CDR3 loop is CASSLQGDTGELFF. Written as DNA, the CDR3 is TGTGCCAGCAGCCTGCAGGGGGACACCGGGGAGCTGTTTTTT.

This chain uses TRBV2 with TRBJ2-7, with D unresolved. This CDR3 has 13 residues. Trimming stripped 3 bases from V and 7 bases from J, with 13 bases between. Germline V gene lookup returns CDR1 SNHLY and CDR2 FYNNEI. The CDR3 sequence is CASSDGVVREQYF. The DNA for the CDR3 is TGTGCCAGCAGTGACGGCGTGGTTCGAGAGCAGTACTTC.

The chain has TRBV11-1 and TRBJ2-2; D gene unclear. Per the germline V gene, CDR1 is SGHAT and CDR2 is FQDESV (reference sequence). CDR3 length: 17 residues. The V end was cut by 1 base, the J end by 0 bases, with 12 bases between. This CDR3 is CASSLGVAPPNTGELFF. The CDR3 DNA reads TGTGCCAGCAGCTTAGGGGTGGCCCCGCCGAACACCGGGGAGCTGTTTTTT.

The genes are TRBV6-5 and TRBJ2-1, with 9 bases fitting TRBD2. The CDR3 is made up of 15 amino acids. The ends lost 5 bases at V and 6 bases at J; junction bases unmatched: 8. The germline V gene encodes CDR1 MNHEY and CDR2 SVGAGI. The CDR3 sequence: CASSRKTSGSNEQFF. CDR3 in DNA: TGTGCCAGCAGTCGAAAGACTAGCGGATCCAATGAGCAGTTCTTC.

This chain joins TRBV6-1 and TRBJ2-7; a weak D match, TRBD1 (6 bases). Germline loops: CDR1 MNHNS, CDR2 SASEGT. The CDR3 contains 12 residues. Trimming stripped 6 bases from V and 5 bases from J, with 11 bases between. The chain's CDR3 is CASRAGANEQYF. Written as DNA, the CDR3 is TGTGCCAGCAGGGCAGGGGCGAACGAGCAGTACTTC.

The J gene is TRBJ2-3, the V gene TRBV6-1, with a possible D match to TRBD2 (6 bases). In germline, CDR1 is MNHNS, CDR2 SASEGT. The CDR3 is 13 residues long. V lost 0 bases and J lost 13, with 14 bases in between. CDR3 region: CASSEAFAGKEYF. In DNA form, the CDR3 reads TGTGCCAGCAGTGAAGCGTTCGCGGGAAAGGAGTATTTT.

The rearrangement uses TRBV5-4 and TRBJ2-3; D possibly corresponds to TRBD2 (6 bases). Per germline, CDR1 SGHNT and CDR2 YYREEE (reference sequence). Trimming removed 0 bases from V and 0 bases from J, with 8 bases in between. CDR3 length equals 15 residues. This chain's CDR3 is CASSLGGVSTDTQYF. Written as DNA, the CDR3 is TGTGCCAGCAGCTTGGGGGGGGTTAGCACAGATACGCAGTATTTT.

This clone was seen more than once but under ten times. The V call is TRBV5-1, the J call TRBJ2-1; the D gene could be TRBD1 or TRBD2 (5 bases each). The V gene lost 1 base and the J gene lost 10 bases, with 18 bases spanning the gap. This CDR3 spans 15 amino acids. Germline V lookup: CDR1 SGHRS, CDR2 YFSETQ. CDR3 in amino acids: CASSLSTSGAREQFF. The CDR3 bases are TGCGCCAGCAGCTTGAGCACTAGTGGGGCGAGGGAGCAGTTCTTC.

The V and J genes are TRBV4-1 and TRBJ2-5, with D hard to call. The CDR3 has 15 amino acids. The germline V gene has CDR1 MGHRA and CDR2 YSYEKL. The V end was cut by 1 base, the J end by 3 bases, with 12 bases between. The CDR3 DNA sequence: TGCGCCAGCAGCCAAGGGGCCACTCCAGAAGAGACCCAGTACTTC. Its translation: CASSQGATPEETQYF.

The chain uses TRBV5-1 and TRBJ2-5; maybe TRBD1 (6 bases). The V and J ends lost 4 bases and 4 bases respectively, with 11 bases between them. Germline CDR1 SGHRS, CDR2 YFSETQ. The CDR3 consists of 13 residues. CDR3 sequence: CASSTGQRETQYF. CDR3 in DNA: TGCGCCAGCAGCACCGGACAGAGAGAGACCCAGTACTTC.